The 29 T cell receptor beta chains below all came from one sample that was sequenced in a study of blood T cells in healthy people across ages. Primers used in a second PCR of about 7 to 11 cycles were a sample-barcoded 5' primer and a J-beta primer mix. TCRdb used MiXCR to reprocess the 5' RACE reads, holding one entry per CDR3 protein. This table holds over a million distinct CDR3 sequences, around 39% found once. The sample was blood. The receptors were gathered from a woman aged 18-35 years in good health.

The gene calls are TRBV7-2 and TRBJ1-4; possible D gene TRBD1, 5 bases. Germline values: CDR1 SGHTA, CDR2 FQGNSA. V was shortened by 2 bases and J by 2 bases, with 9 bases between the two germline ends. The CDR3 is 15 residues long. CDR3 loop: CASSLNQGTNEKLFF. The CDR3 region has the DNA TGTGCCAGCAGCTTAAACCAGGGCACTAATGAAAAACTGTTTTTT.

The DNA of the CDR3 is TGCAGCGTGCGGGCGGGACTTTATGGCTACACCTTC. The encoded protein is CSVRAGLYGYTF. V is TRBV29-1 and J is TRBJ1-2, with a possible D match to TRBD1 (5 bases). CDR1 is SQVTM, CDR2 ANQGSEA, per germline. Trimming left V 6 bases short and J 5 bases short, with 13 bases between. The CDR3 totals 12 residues.

As for this clonotype: A much larger clone differs from this one at a single base, so this may be a read error. The chain carries TRBV6-6 and TRBJ1-1; possibly TRBD1 for D (6 bases). CDR1 is MNHNY and CDR2 is SVGAGI in the germline V gene (reference sequence). Trimming removed 4 bases from V and 1 base from J, with 10 bases in between. This CDR3 has 14 amino acids. The CDR3 DNA reads TGTGCCAGCAGTTTCGGACAGAAGAACACTGAAGCTTTCTTT. Residues: CASSFGQKNTEAFF.

The chain joins TRBV29-1 to TRBJ2-5; 7 positions match TRBD2. J was trimmed by 12 bases and V by 2 bases; bases with no gene match: 15. The germline gives CDR1 SQVTM, CDR2 ANQGSEA. There are 14 residues in the CDR3. The CDR3 reads CSVESAGESYEKYF. The CDR3 DNA reads TGCAGCGTTGAATCGGCGGGGGAGAGCTACGAGAAGTACTTC.

The chain recombines TRBV5-1 with TRBJ1-4, with TRBD1 matching 9 bases. There are 14 residues in the CDR3. Germline trimming cut 0 bases from V and 10 bases from J; bases unmatched to any gene: 4. The germline V gene has CDR1 SGHRS and CDR2 YFSETQ. DNA for the CDR3: TGCGCCAGCAGCTTGGAGGGACAGGGCACAAAACTGTTTTTT. Its protein product is CASSLEGQGTKLFF.

Only a few counts were recorded for this clonotype. This rearrangement joins TRBV2 to TRBJ2-5; no clear D. Per germline, CDR1 SNHLY and CDR2 FYNNEI. This CDR3 is 13 amino acids long. V dropped 4 bases and J dropped 0 bases, with 6 bases sitting between them. CDR3 residues: CASSGSHQETQYF. In DNA form, the CDR3 reads TGTGCCAGCAGTGGGAGCCACCAAGAGACCCAGTACTTC.

V usage is TRBV3-1 and J usage is TRBJ1-4; D remains ambiguous. This CDR3 has 13 amino acids. The V gene lost 4 bases and the J gene lost 4 bases, with 7 bases spanning the gap. CDR1 and CDR2 from the germline V gene are LGHDT and YNNKEL (reference sequence). As DNA, the CDR3 is TGTGCCAGCAGCCGTGCGGGTAATGAAAAACTGTTTTTT. Protein: CASSRAGNEKLFF.

The chain employs TRBV7-2 and TRBJ2-7; 10 bases map to TRBD2. The germline V gene has CDR1 SGHTA and CDR2 FQGNSA. The CDR3 is made up of 15 amino acids. V shed 2 bases, J shed 6 bases, and the junction held 7 bases outside the gene matches. The CDR3 here is CASSLSGTSVGEQYF. As DNA, the CDR3 is TGTGCCAGCAGCTTATCCGGGACTAGCGTGGGCGAGCAGTACTTC.

This clonotype was observed at least ten times. The chain couples TRBV4-2 to TRBJ1-2; D not resolved. This CDR3 contains 12 residues. V shed 1 base and J shed 8 bases, with 8 bases lying between them. CDR1 is LGHNA, CDR2 YNFKEQ, per germline. The chain's CDR3 is CASSQGTAGYTF. The CDR3, as DNA: TGTGCCAGCAGCCAAGGAACGGCAGGCTACACCTTC.

This chain links TRBV7-4 with TRBJ1-3; TRBD1 might be the D (5 bases). Looked up from germline, CDR1 is SGHVT and CDR2 is SQSDAQ. Trimming stripped 3 bases from V and 4 bases from J, with 13 bases between. The CDR3 has 15 amino acids. The CDR3 spells CASSLQGPLGNTIYF. DNA for the CDR3: TGTGCCAGCAGCTTGCAGGGTCCTCTCGGAAACACCATATATTTT.

The table lists this clonotype with a few counts. The genes are TRBV12-3 or TRBV12-4 and TRBJ1-2, with D maybe TRBD1 (6 bases). This CDR3 is built from 12 residues. V was cut by 4 bases and J by 8 bases, with 11 bases left in between. The CDR3 DNA reads as TGTGCCAGCAGTTACAACAGGGACGGCTACACCTTC. Translation gives CASSYNRDGYTF.

The CDR3 DNA reads TGTGCCAGCAGCTTGTGGCGGACTAGCGAGCAAGAGACCCAGTACTTC. Translation: CASSLWRTSEQETQYF. The rearrangement uses TRBV5-8 and TRBJ2-4; TRBD2 aligns across 9 bases. The DNA end favors TRBJ2-5, so the J call may be wrong. CDR3 size: 16 residues. CDR1 SGHTS and CDR2 YDEGEE come from the germline V gene.

The chain links TRBV10-2 to TRBJ1-5; 8 positions agree with TRBD1. The CDR3 consists of 16 residues. The germline V gene has CDR1 WSHSY and CDR2 SAAADI. V shed 5 bases and J 9 bases; nucleotides not matched to a gene: 15. This CDR3 is CASSNAGGAKLGPQHF. In DNA, the CDR3 is TGCGCCAGCAGTAACGCAGGGGGCGCGAAGTTAGGGCCCCAGCATTTT.

The V and J genes are TRBV20-1 and TRBJ1-2; TRBD1 agrees at 8 bases. The CDR3 has 13 residues. Germline values: CDR1 DFQATT, CDR2 SNEGSKA (reference sequence). The V gene end was trimmed by 6 bases and the J gene end by 12 bases; junction bases not matched to a gene: 15. The CDR3 sequence is CSATDRGPLSHTF. DNA for the CDR3: TGCAGTGCGACCGACAGGGGCCCCCTCTCTCACACCTTC.

The sample holds one count of this clonotype. The chain joins TRBV20-1 to TRBJ1-2; D remains ambiguous. V lost 6 bases and J 4 bases, leaving 9 bases between the germline ends. The germline gives CDR1 DFQATT, CDR2 SNEGSKA (reference sequence). The CDR3 totals 11 residues. CDR3 amino acids: CSAGRGYGYTF. The CDR3 DNA follows: TGCAGTGCCGGCCGCGGCTATGGCTACACCTTC.

This clonotype has only a few counts. The chain is built from TRBV20-1 and TRBJ1-1; D is ambiguous. CDR1 and CDR2 (germline): DFQATT, SNEGSKA (reference sequence). Trimming pared 7 bases from V and 0 bases from J, leaving 9 bases between. The CDR3 totals 12 residues. The CDR3 nucleotides read TGCAGTGTCCCCGAACTGAACACTGAAGCTTTCTTT. This translates into CSVPELNTEAFF.

The CDR3 spells CASSLSPSGMGETQYF. CDR3 nucleotides: TGTGCCAGCAGCTTGTCTCCTAGCGGGATGGGGGAGACCCAGTACTTC. V usage is TRBV5-6 and J usage is TRBJ2-5; 9 bases are a match to TRBD2. Germline assignment: CDR1 SGHDT and CDR2 YYEEEE. V gave up 1 base and J gave up 5 bases; unmatched junction bases: 9. The CDR3 is 16 residues long.

J is TRBJ1-5 and V is TRBV15; D possibly corresponds to TRBD1 (6 bases). The CDR3 loop spans 16 amino acids. V lost 0 bases and J 4 bases, leaving 13 bases between the germline ends. The V gene's germline CDR1 is LNHNV and CDR2 YYDKDF (reference sequence). The CDR3: CATSRDLGQQNQPQHF. CDR3 coding DNA: TGTGCCACCAGCAGAGATCTCGGACAGCAGAATCAGCCCCAGCATTTT.

The J gene is TRBJ2-1, the V gene TRBV5-1; 8 bases fit TRBD1. This CDR3 spans 16 amino acids. Germline CDR1 SGHRS, CDR2 YFSETQ. The ends lost 0 bases at V and 4 bases at J; junction bases unmatched: 6. CDR3 DNA: TGCGCCAGCAGCTTGGCCCACGACAGGGGTTACAATGAGCAGTTCTTC. Translation gives CASSLAHDRGYNEQFF.

As concerns this clonotype: Compared with germline, one end of the junction differs, possibly owing to a read error. The rearrangement uses TRBV4-2 and TRBJ2-1, with 10 bases that match TRBD2. CDR1 and CDR2 from the germline V gene are LGHNA and YNFKEQ. The CDR3 runs to 15 residues. The CDR3 region is CVSRELAGVSNEQFF. CDR3 DNA: TGTGTCAGCAGAGAGCTAGCGGGAGTGTCAAATGAGCAGTTCTTC.

This chain uses TRBV27 with TRBJ2-1; TRBD2 might be the D (6 bases). The germline V gene has CDR1 MNHEY and CDR2 SMNVEV (reference sequence). The CDR3 has 15 residues. V was cut by 1 base and J by 8 bases, with 15 bases left in between. Written as DNA, the CDR3 is TGTGCCAGCAGTTTATTAGGGGCACGCGGGGATGAGCAGTTCTTC. As protein: CASSLLGARGDEQFF.

This clonotype was counted at least ten times. The CDR3 reads CASSFGPSTDTQYF. The DNA for the CDR3 is TGTGCCAGCAGTTTTGGACCATCCACAGATACGCAGTATTTT. The V call is TRBV27, the J call TRBJ2-3; D gene uncertain. Germline V CDR1 and CDR2: MNHEY, SMNVEV (reference sequence). The CDR3 covers 14 residues. Trimming left V 3 bases short and J 2 bases short, with 9 bases between.

This clonotype was recorded at least ten times. The J gene is TRBJ2-1, the V gene TRBV6-6; 12 bases agree with TRBD2. J lost 4 bases, V lost 6 bases, and 4 bases had no gene match. CDR1 and CDR2 from the germline V gene are MNHNY and SVGAGI (reference sequence). The CDR3 contains 15 residues. The CDR3 reads CASSRLAGVYNEQFF. CDR3 nucleotides: TGTGCCAGCAGCCGACTAGCGGGGGTTTACAATGAGCAGTTCTTC.

CDR3 in DNA: TGTGCCAGCAGTACACTAGCGGGAGCGGGTTCCTACAATGAGCAGTTCTTC. Translated: CASSTLAGAGSYNEQFF. V usage is TRBV6-1 and J usage is TRBJ2-1; 11 bases align to TRBD2. The junction had 7 bases not matched to a gene; V was cut back by 5 bases and J by 1 base. Germline CDR1 reads MNHNS; CDR2 reads SASEGT. This CDR3 comprises 17 residues.

V and J are TRBV11-2 and TRBJ2-5; 8 bases line up with TRBD1. Germline assignment: CDR1 SGHAT and CDR2 FQNNGV. The CDR3 totals 15 residues. V gave up 5 bases and J gave up 5 bases; unmatched junction bases: 10. The CDR3 loop reads CASSGGQGTWETQYF. DNA of the CDR3: TGTGCCAGCAGCGGCGGACAGGGAACTTGGGAGACCCAGTACTTC.

V usage is TRBV14 and J usage is TRBJ2-1; 9 bases are shared with TRBD2. CDR3 length: 17 amino acids. The trim removed 4 bases at V and 4 bases at J, leaving 11 bases unmatched. Germline values: CDR1 SGHDN, CDR2 FVKESK. CDR3 nucleotides: TGTGCCAGCAGCCCGACTAGCGGAGCCAACTTTTACAATGAGCAGTTCTTC. It specifies CASSPTSGANFYNEQFF.

The J gene is TRBJ1-1, the V gene TRBV2, with D possibly matching TRBD1 (6 bases). Germline values: CDR1 SNHLY, CDR2 FYNNEI. The CDR3 extends over 13 amino acids. Trimming stripped 9 bases from V and 1 base from J, with 12 bases between. CDR3: CARAQTGNTEAFF. CDR3 in DNA: TGTGCCAGGGCACAGACAGGGAACACTGAAGCTTTCTTT. Together with reference TRBV2 and TRBJ1-1, the CDR3 gives the full variable domain: EPEVTQTPSHQVTQMGQEVILRCVPISNHLYFYWYRQILGQKVEFLVSFYNNEISEKSEIFDDQFSVERPDGSNFTLKIRSTKLEDSAMYFCARAQTGNTEAFFGQGTRLTVV.

This sequence joins TRBV12-3 or TRBV12-4 and TRBJ2-5, with D unresolved. The V end lost 0 bases, the J end lost 4 bases, and 15 bases lay between the germline ends. The CDR3 is 16 residues long. CDR3 nucleotides: TGTGCCAGCAGTTTAGCGCTTGTCGCGCCCGGAGAGACCCAGTACTTC. Its protein product is CASSLALVAPGETQYF.

The table lists this clonotype with a few counts. The chain employs TRBV18 and TRBJ2-3; D remains ambiguous. Germline V gene lookup returns CDR1 KGHSH and CDR2 LQKENI. V lost 2 bases, J lost 0 bases, and 6 bases lay in between. This CDR3 comprises 14 residues. CDR3 nucleotide sequence: TGTGCCAGCTCACCAATCAGAAGCACAGATACGCAGTATTTT. Its translation is CASSPIRSTDTQYF. The variable domain in full, with the rest retrieved from reference TRBV18 and TRBJ2-3, is NAGVMQNPRHLVRRRGQEARLRCSPMKGHSHVYWYRQLPEEGLKFMVYLQKENIIDESGMPKERFSAEFPKEGPSILRIQQVVRGDSAAYFCASSPIRSTDTQYFGPGTRLTVL.